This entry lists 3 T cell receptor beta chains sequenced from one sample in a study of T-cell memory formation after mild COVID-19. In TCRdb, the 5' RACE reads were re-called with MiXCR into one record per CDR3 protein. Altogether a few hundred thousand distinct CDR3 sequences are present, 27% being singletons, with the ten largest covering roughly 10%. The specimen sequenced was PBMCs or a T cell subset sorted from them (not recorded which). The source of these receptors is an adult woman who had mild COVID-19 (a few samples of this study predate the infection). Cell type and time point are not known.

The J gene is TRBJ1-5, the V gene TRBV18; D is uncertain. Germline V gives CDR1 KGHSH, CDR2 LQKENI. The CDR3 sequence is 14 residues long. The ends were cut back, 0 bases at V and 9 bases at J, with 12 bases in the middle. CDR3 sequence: CASSPPNRLRPQHF. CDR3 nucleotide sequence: TGTGCCAGCTCACCACCGAACAGACTCCGGCCCCAGCATTTT.

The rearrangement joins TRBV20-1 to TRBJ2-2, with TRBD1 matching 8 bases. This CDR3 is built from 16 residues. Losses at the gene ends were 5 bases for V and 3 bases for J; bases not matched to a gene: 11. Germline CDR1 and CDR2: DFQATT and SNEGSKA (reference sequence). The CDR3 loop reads CSARKTGVRDTGELFF. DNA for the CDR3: TGCAGTGCTCGTAAGACAGGGGTCAGGGACACCGGGGAGCTGTTTTTT.

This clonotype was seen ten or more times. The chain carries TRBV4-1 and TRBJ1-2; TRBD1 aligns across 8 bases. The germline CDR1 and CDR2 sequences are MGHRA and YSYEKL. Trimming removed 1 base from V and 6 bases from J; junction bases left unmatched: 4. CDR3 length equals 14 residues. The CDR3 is CASSQGSTGDGYTF. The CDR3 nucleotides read TGCGCCAGCAGCCAAGGATCGACAGGGGATGGCTACACCTTC.